A single TCR beta chain is shown here with its context. Its binding antigen is unknown. Within one base of it there is no much larger clone, and no base qualities were kept. V was cut back by 0 bases and J by 0 bases, leaving a gap of 12 bases between them. CDR1 and CDR2 (GTSNPN, SVGIG) derive from the germline V gene (reference sequence). The CDR3 covers 17 residues, taking in both the cysteine and the phenylalanine. Left in the record is the CDR3 DNA by itself, 51 bases read in frame from the first base. Sample time point, as interpreted from the label and publication: pre-treatment sample, taken before nivolumab and TIL therapy. Between October 2017 and 2020, a dual-center phase I trial enrolled adults who had stage 4 NSCLC. The samples were obtained from a phase I trial that was single-arm and open-label and tested tumor-infiltrating lymphocyte therapy combined with nivolumab in advanced non-small cell lung cancer. Mononuclear cells from blood collected in EDTA tubes were isolated on a Ficoll gradient and snap-frozen as pellets, and DNA was then extracted using a Qiagen mini-prep kit.

This sample is drawn from a study of TIL therapy for anti-PD-1-resistant metastatic lung cancer (dated by TCRdb to about 2021). For context, the study as a whole: Tumors were harvested before any PD-1/PD-L1 blockade; patients then received nivolumab, and those progressing received lymphodepletion, expanded TIL infusion and IL-2. Enrolled patients had a median age of around 50 years (range roughly 35-85) and a median tumor PD-L1 proportion score of less than 7%. Most of the cohort had lung adenocarcinoma, including a few EGFR-mutant tumors and two ALK-rearranged tumors, and half of the patients were either current or former smokers. Across the cohort, whole-exome sequencing showed a median non-synonymous tumor mutation burden of around 1.4 mutations per megabase. Tumor and peripheral blood T cell receptor beta sequencing was used to track clonotypes across tumor, expanded TIL product and serial blood samples.

TCR beta CDR3 regions were amplified from genomic DNA with the immunoSEQ v3 hsTCRB kit using bias-controlled multiplex PCR. The TCR libraries were sequenced on an Illumina NextSeq 500 to approximately 1.8 million read pairs for survey level or 5-6 million read pairs for deep level. In the paper's pipeline: Clonality was reported by immunoSEQ Analyzer software, which also assigned V, D and J genes and filtered out non-productive sequences. Repertoires were compared by productive Simpson clonality and by the Morisita overlap index of productive TRB rearrangements between infused TIL and blood. For each clone in blood, the absolute clonotype count was estimated by multiplying the lymphocyte count by the CD3+ fraction and by the clone's productive frequency. TCRdb provides this immuneACCESS table in a form limited to in-frame rearrangements. Some clones are lacking; in checked studies, under half of them reflect an unresolved V gene, and why the rest are absent is not known. That table is the source of V, J and clone size, and D and trimming were worked out from the DNA. The sample has tens of thousands of clones on record, approximately 86% of them singletons. The ten biggest clones cover around 5.1% of the sample.

What the work shows at the level of the full study, not this receptor alone: The study protocol defined all tumor marker inferences as exploratory. The cohort was highly selected, including more treatment-naive, never-smoker and oncogene-addicted patients than is typical, which limits generalizability. The baseline peripheral repertoire was partially replaced by infused TIL clonotypes, which then decayed over months, and no apparent association between persistence and response was found.

The receptor comes from a person aged 25-85 years with non-small cell lung cancer. The sample consisted of blood, taken at baseline. The rearrangement combines TRBV30 with TRBJ1-6, with the D gene uncertain. CDR3 reads: CAWSVLYRSSYNSPLHF. The DNA sequence is as follows: TGTGCCTGGAGTGTACTATACCGGAGCTCCTATAATTCACCCCTCCACTTT.